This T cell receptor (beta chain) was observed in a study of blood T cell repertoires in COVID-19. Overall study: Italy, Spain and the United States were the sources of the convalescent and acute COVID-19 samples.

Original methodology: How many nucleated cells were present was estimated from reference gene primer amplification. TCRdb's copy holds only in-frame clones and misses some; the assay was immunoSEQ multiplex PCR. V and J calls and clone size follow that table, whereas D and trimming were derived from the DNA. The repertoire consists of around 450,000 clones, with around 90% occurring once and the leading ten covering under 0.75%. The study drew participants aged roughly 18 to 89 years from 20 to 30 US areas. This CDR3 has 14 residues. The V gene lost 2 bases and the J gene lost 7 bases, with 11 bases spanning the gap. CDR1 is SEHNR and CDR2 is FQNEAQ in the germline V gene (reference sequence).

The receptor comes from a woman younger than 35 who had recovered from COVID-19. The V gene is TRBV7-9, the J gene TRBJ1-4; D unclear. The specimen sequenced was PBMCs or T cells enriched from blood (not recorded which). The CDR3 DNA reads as TGTGCCAGCAGCTTACTCCTCAGAGGTGAAAAACTGTTTTTT. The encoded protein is CASSLLLRGEKLFF.